One sample yielded the 25 T cell receptor beta chains listed below, sequenced in a study of Graves' ophthalmopathy and Graves' hyperthyroidism. The authors amplified TCR beta CDR3 regions, and they did so from RNA transcripts for repertoire sequencing. Second-round multiplex PCR came after first-round RT-PCR with HTBI primers. TCRdb reprocessed the multiplex PCR reads with MiXCR, giving one entry per CDR3 protein. The sample yields some 370,000 distinct CDR3 sequences, about a sixth seen once. The specimen was peripheral blood. The receptors originated from an adult woman with stable Graves' hyperthyroidism.

The sample holds a few counts of this clonotype. The genes are TRBV5-1 and TRBJ2-7; D gene unclear. The germline V and J ends were trimmed by 0 bases and 3 bases, with 10 bases remaining between them. Germline V gene sequence: CDR1 SGHRS, CDR2 YFSETQ. The CDR3 is 14 amino acids. The CDR3 region has the DNA TGCGCCAGCAGCTTGGGGTGGGAATACTACGAGCAGTACTTC. The encoded protein is CASSLGWEYYEQYF.

The J gene is TRBJ1-2, the V gene TRBV6-1; 10 bases are shared with TRBD1. J was trimmed by 0 bases and V by 8 bases; bases with no gene match: 12. CDR1 and CDR2 from the germline V gene are MNHNS and SASEGT. CDR3 length: 17 amino acids. CDR3 amino acids: CASGPGTGDSTNYGYTF. The CDR3 bases are TGTGCCAGCGGTCCTGGGACAGGGGACTCTACTAACTATGGCTACACCTTC.

This clonotype has at least ten counts. This sequence joins TRBV7-2 and TRBJ2-7; TRBD2 might be the D (5 bases). Germline CDR1 and CDR2: SGHTA and FQGNSA. Trimming left V 2 bases short and J 4 bases short, with 12 bases between. The length of the CDR3 is 14 residues. The CDR3 DNA reads TGTGCCAGCAGCTTATATGGGAGAGAATACGAGCAGTACTTC. Protein product: CASSLYGREYEQYF.

This clonotype was detected ten times or more. The V gene is TRBV2, the J gene TRBJ1-2; D gene ambiguous. This CDR3 has 12 amino acids. Trimming shortened V by 2 bases and J by 7 bases, and 8 bases separated the two germline ends. Germline-derived CDR1 and CDR2 are SNHLY and FYNNEI. The CDR3 reads CASSERVGGYTF. The CDR3 nucleotides are TGTGCCAGCAGTGAAAGGGTTGGTGGCTACACCTTC.

This clonotype has a count of ten or more. This CDR3 reads CASSPTGILGYEQYF. CDR3 nucleotides: TGTGCCAGCAGCCCAACAGGGATCCTCGGCTACGAGCAGTACTTC. The chain recombines TRBV28 with TRBJ2-7, with D possibly TRBD1 on 6 matching bases. The V end lost 6 bases, the J end lost 3 bases, and 18 bases lay between the germline ends. Germline assignment: CDR1 MDHEN and CDR2 SYDVKM. The CDR3 spans 15 residues.

This clonotype came up many times. The rearrangement links TRBV25-1 to TRBJ1-1; D perhaps matches TRBD1 (6 bases). The V gene lost 6 bases and the J gene lost 3 bases, with 8 bases spanning the gap. The V gene's germline CDR1 is MGHDK and CDR2 SYGVNS. The CDR3 runs 12 residues. CDR3 in amino acids: CASRDSHTEAFF. The CDR3 DNA reads as TGTGCCAGCAGGGACAGCCACACTGAAGCTTTCTTT.

This clonotype occurred a few times. V gene TRBV24-1 combines with J gene TRBJ2-7; D is possibly TRBD1 (6 bases). This CDR3 region has 15 residues. V shed 3 bases and J shed 1 base, with 12 bases lying between them. Germline V CDR1 and CDR2: KGHDR, SFDVKD. CDR3 bases: TGTGCCACCAGTGATCCGGGACAAGGTTCCTACGAGCAGTACTTC. This gives the protein CATSDPGQGSYEQYF.

This clonotype was counted many times. This sequence joins TRBV27 and TRBJ1-2; D not certain. Germline V gives CDR1 MNHEY, CDR2 SMNVEV (reference sequence). V gave up 0 bases and J gave up 6 bases, with 14 bases separating them. The CDR3 runs to 15 residues. The CDR3 sequence: CASSLSIPGAHGYTF. DNA of the CDR3: TGTGCCAGCAGTTTATCGATACCGGGAGCTCATGGCTACACCTTC.

This clonotype was detected many times. This sequence joins TRBV20-1 and TRBJ2-7; possible D gene TRBD2, 5 bases. The CDR3 runs to 13 residues. Looked up from germline, CDR1 is DFQATT and CDR2 is SNEGSKA (reference sequence). V lost 3 bases and J 0 bases, leaving 9 bases between the germline ends. The CDR3 sequence is CSARLSGSYEQYF. The CDR3 DNA is TGCAGTGCTAGGTTGAGCGGCTCCTACGAGCAGTACTTC.

There are many counts of this clonotype. The V gene is TRBV6-1, the J gene TRBJ1-5; 7 bases are a match to TRBD1. Germline CDR1 MNHNS, CDR2 SASEGT. CDR3 length: 14 amino acids. Germline trimming cut 6 bases from V and 2 bases from J; bases unmatched to any gene: 4. The CDR3 here is CASRAGQRNQPQHF. CDR3 sequence (DNA): TGTGCCAGCAGAGCGGGACAGCGCAATCAGCCCCAGCATTTT.

The rearrangement links TRBV5-5 to TRBJ2-4; D not resolved. CDR1 and CDR2 from the germline V gene are SGHKS and YYEKEE (reference sequence). V lost 1 base to trimming and J lost 0 bases, with 8 bases between them. The CDR3 loop spans 15 amino acids. The CDR3 loop reads CASSLTLLAKNIQYF. In DNA, the CDR3 is TGTGCCAGCAGCTTGACTTTACTAGCCAAAAACATTCAGTACTTC.

This clonotype has ten or more counts. The rearrangement uses TRBV19 and TRBJ1-1; D is unresolved. V lost 6 bases to trimming and J lost 6 bases, with 8 bases between them. The CDR3 consists of 11 residues. The germline gives CDR1 LNHDA, CDR2 SQIVND (reference sequence). CDR3 DNA sequence: TGTGCCAGTAGGGACGTCTCTGAAGCTTTCTTT. Its translation is CASRDVSEAFF.

This clonotype was picked up many times. The chain joins TRBV5-5 to TRBJ2-7; D may be TRBD1 (6 bases). The CDR3 totals 11 residues. Trimming removed 8 bases from V and 5 bases from J, with 11 bases in between. From germline, CDR1 is SGHKS and CDR2 YYEKEE (reference sequence). The CDR3 coding sequence is TGTGCCAGAAACAGGGTCAACGAGCAGTACTTC. This translates into CARNRVNEQYF.

V gene TRBV6-5 combines with J gene TRBJ1-6; D is unclear. Trimming took off 2 bases at V and 10 bases at J, with 15 bases between the two ends. CDR1 is MNHEY, CDR2 SVGAGI, per germline. The CDR3 has 15 amino acids. CDR3 amino acids: CASSYPADGRSPLHF. The DNA of the CDR3 is TGTGCCAGCAGTTACCCGGCGGACGGCAGGTCACCCCTCCACTTT.

This clonotype was detected many times. The chain combines TRBV5-1 with TRBJ2-7, with a weak D call TRBD2 (6 bases). This CDR3 is built from 15 residues. Germline V gives CDR1 SGHRS, CDR2 YFSETQ. With 1 base removed from V and 3 bases from J, the gap between germline ends came to 14 bases. CDR3 nucleotides: TGCGCCAGCAGCTTGCCGGGTAGCGGAGACTACGAGCAGTACTTC. Translation gives CASSLPGSGDYEQYF.

This clonotype was recorded at least ten times. CDR3 bases: TGCAGTGCTTGGGTAGGGTATAGCAATCAGCCCCAGCATTTT. It is translated as CSAWVGYSNQPQHF. V and J are TRBV20-1 and TRBJ1-5; D not certain. The V gene lost 5 bases and the J gene lost 0 bases, with 11 bases spanning the gap. The CDR3 spans 14 residues. Germline V gene data show CDR1 as DFQATT and CDR2 as SNEGSKA (reference sequence).

This clonotype has at least ten counts. The V call is TRBV24-1, the J call TRBJ2-5; the D gene is possibly TRBD1 (6 bases). V lost 3 bases and J lost 0, with 7 bases in between. The CDR3 is 14 residues long. In germline, CDR1 is KGHDR, CDR2 SFDVKD. The CDR3 bases are TGTGCCACCAGTGATCGGGACAACCAAGAGACCCAGTACTTC. Translated, it gives CATSDRDNQETQYF.

This clonotype was observed at least ten times. V is TRBV19 and J is TRBJ2-7; D unclear. The CDR3 runs 14 residues. V was clipped by 4 bases and J by 2 bases, with 12 bases between them. Germline V gene sequence: CDR1 LNHDA, CDR2 SQIVND (reference sequence). CDR3 bases: TGTGCCAGTAGTAAACAGCGACCGCCCTACGAGCAGTACTTC. Its translation: CASSKQRPPYEQYF. Using reference TRBV19 and TRBJ2-7 for the parts outside the CDR3, the full variable domain is DGGITQSPKYLFRKEGQNVTLSCEQNLNHDAMYWYRQDPGQGLRLIYYSQIVNDFQKGDIAEGYSVSREKKESFPLTVTSAQKNPTAFYLCASSKQRPPYEQYFGPGTRLTVT.

This clonotype was detected a few times. The chain uses TRBV19 and TRBJ2-5; no clear D. CDR1 is LNHDA, CDR2 SQIVND, per germline (reference sequence). The V end lost 3 bases, the J end lost 3 bases, and 8 bases lay between the germline ends. CDR3 size: 13 residues. The CDR3 region is CASSITIEETQYF. In nucleotides, the CDR3 is TGTGCCAGTAGTATTACGATAGAAGAGACCCAGTACTTC.

This clonotype was found many times. This chain connects TRBV5-1 to TRBJ1-1; the D gene is possibly TRBD1 (5 bases). The CDR3 sequence is 13 residues long. The ends were cut back, 4 bases at V and 2 bases at J, with 9 bases in the middle. Germline loops: CDR1 SGHRS, CDR2 YFSETQ. In DNA form, the CDR3 reads TGCGCCAGCAGCCGGGACGCCAACACTGAAGCTTTCTTT. Amino acid sequence: CASSRDANTEAFF.

This clonotype was detected ten times or more. This rearrangement joins TRBV6-1 to TRBJ2-7; possible D gene TRBD1, 6 bases. CDR1 is MNHNS, CDR2 SASEGT, per germline. Trimming stripped 6 bases from V and 1 base from J, with 16 bases between. This CDR3 comprises 15 residues. The CDR3 loop is CASSLGRGPSYEQYF. For the CDR3, the DNA is TGTGCCAGCAGCCTTGGCAGGGGTCCGTCCTACGAGCAGTACTTC.

This clonotype occurred a few times. The rearrangement links TRBV5-1 to TRBJ2-7; 9 bases match TRBD2. V was pared by 4 bases and J by 6 bases, with 23 bases of the junction left unmatched. Per germline, CDR1 SGHRS and CDR2 YFSETQ. The CDR3 is 19 residues long. The CDR3 DNA reads TGCGCCAGCAGCGAGGGAGTGCTAGCGGGAAGGTCGGAGGTTGGCGAGCAGTACTTC. The encoded protein is CASSEGVLAGRSEVGEQYF.

In its sample, this clonotype was seen a few times. This sequence joins TRBV4-1 and TRBJ1-6; tentative D call: TRBD1 (6 bases). V lost 1 base and J 9 bases, leaving 16 bases between the germline ends. This CDR3 is built from 16 residues. Germline V CDR1 and CDR2: MGHRA, YSYEKL. The CDR3 nucleotides are TGCGCCAGCAGCCAAGGATTCCCCGGGACACTTTCACCCCTCCACTTT. As protein: CASSQGFPGTLSPLHF.

The table lists this clonotype with many counts. This chain joins TRBV28 and TRBJ1-5, with 7 bases matching TRBD1. CDR1 and CDR2 from the germline V gene are MDHEN and SYDVKM. This CDR3 is built from 16 residues. V lost 1 base, J lost 0 bases, and 3 bases stayed unmatched. The CDR3 sequence: CASSLSSGGSNQPQHF. The DNA of the CDR3 is TGTGCCAGCAGTTTATCGTCAGGGGGTAGCAATCAGCCCCAGCATTTT.

This clonotype was counted many times. The chain joins TRBV29-1 to TRBJ1-5; no reliable D call. This CDR3 region has 12 residues. V lost 4 bases, J lost 3 bases, and 7 bases lay in between. Germline V CDR1 and CDR2: SQVTM, ANQGSEA. DNA for the CDR3: TGCAGCGTTGGGGCAGACAATCAGCCCCAGCATTTT. Encoded protein: CSVGADNQPQHF.